This TCR beta chain was recovered during a study of OX40 agonist ivuxolimab in advanced cancers. A note on the overall study: The costimulatory receptor OX40 (CD134) was targeted by ivuxolimab, a fully human IgG2 agonistic monoclonal antibody. Intravenous ivuxolimab was administered to patients every 2 weeks at six dose levels: 0.01, 0.1, 0.3, 1.5, 3 and 10 mg/kg. Partial responses occurred in three dose-escalation patients: two with cutaneous melanoma and one with hepatocellular carcinoma. Prior anti-PD-1, anti-PD-L1 or anti-CTLA-4 therapy was permitted, and checkpoint inhibitors had been received by roughly 42% of dose-escalation patients. Of the approximately 50 patients in dose escalation, around 19 had hepatocellular carcinoma, some 15 had melanoma, 9 had renal cell carcinoma and 9 had head and neck cancer. The monotherapy dose-escalation portion (N ≈ 57 patients) of the phase I ivuxolimab trial is reported in the paper. The purpose of peripheral TCRbeta sequencing was to test whether ivuxolimab changed TCR sequence diversity and led to clonal T-cell expansion. In the dose-escalation cohort, more than 75% of patients were male, and the mean age was approximately 60 years, with a range of 23 to 79. Here is what the overall study found, with its caveats: In the 0.1-3.0 mg/kg groups, partial responders had among the lowest normalized peripheral clonal expansion, particularly in CD8+ T cells. At doses of 0.1 to 3.0 mg/kg, clonal expansion of both CD4+ and CD8+ blood T cells was observed from baseline to week 6. On average, CD8+ T cells showed more expanded clones than CD4+ T cells after ivuxolimab. Low levels of normalized T-cell clonal expansion were also seen in some patients who did not respond. The antigen specificity of the peripheral T cells that underwent clonal expansion was not determined.

With regard to this clone: Its cognate antigen has yet to be identified. Base-call qualities are not available, and no considerably larger clone is one nucleotide away.

CDR1 is given as SGHNT and CDR2 as YYREEE, both from the germline V gene (reference sequence). Including cysteine and phenylalanine, the CDR3 has 15 amino acids. Only CDR3 DNA is held: 45 bases, read in frame from base 1. V is pared back by 4 bases and J by 2 bases, with 16 bases lying between the germline termini. For sequencing of the TCRbeta CDR3 region, genomic DNA was extracted from the sorted cells. TCRbeta CDR3 regions were sequenced using the immunoSEQ Assay. TCRdb carries this immuneACCESS record with in-frame sequences only. Its versions omit some clonotypes, under half of them owing to an unresolved V gene in the studies checked, with the rest unexplained. Recorded for this sample are about 100,000 clones; over 75% of them occurred a single time. Together, the top ten hold around 0.16% of the sample. Patients with autoimmune disease history or receiving systemic immunosuppression were excluded from the trial. Peripheral blood for TCR sequencing was drawn from every dose cohort at baseline, at cycle 4 day 1 and at cycle 7 day 1. The samples were drawn from a first-in-human, open-label, multicenter phase I dose-escalation trial of ivuxolimab. Adults with locally advanced or metastatic head and neck squamous cell, hepatocellular, melanoma or renal cell carcinoma were enrolled in the trial. Before TCR sequencing, CD4+ T cells and CD8+ T cells from peripheral blood were sorted into separate populations.

The chain uses TRBV5-4 and TRBJ2-7, with TRBD2 as a weak D call on 5 bases. The clonotype originates from an adult with an advanced solid tumor such as melanoma, head and neck, liver or kidney cancer. The input for sequencing was CD4+ or CD8+ T cells sorted from blood, taken in a trial of the OX40 agonist ivuxolimab. The CDR3 reads as follows: CASSPHVGAAYEQYF. The nucleotides are TGTGCCAGCAGCCCCCATGTGGGAGCCGCCTACGAGCAGTACTTC.